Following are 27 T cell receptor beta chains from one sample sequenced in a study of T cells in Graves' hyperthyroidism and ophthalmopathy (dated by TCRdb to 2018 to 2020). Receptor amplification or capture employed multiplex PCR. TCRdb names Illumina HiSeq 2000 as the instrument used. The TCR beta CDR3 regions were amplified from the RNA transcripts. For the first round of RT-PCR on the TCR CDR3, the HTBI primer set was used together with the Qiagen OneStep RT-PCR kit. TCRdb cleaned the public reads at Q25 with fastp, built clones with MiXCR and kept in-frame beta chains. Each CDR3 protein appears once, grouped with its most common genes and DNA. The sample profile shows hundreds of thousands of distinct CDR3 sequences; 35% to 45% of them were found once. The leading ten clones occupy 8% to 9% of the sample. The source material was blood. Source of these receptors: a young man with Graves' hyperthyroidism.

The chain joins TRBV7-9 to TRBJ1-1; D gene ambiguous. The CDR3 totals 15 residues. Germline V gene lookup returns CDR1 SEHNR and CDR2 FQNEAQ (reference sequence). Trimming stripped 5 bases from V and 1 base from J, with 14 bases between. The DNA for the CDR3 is TGTGCCAGCAGCCCCAGCGGGCTACCGAACACTGAAGCTTTCTTT. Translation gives CASSPSGLPNTEAFF.

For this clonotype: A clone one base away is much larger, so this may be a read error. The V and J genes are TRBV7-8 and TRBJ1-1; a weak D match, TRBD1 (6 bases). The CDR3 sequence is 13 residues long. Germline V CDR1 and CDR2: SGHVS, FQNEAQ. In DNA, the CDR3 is TGTGCCAGCAGCTTAGCGAGGGGGTTCGCAGCTTCCTTT. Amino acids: CASSLARGFAASF.

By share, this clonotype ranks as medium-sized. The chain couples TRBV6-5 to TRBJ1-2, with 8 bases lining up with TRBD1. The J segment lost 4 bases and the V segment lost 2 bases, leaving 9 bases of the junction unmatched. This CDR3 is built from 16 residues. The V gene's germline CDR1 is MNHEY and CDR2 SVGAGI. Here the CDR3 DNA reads TGTGCCAGCAGTTACGTAACCGGGACAGGAACCTATGGCTACACCTTC. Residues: CASSYVTGTGTYGYTF.

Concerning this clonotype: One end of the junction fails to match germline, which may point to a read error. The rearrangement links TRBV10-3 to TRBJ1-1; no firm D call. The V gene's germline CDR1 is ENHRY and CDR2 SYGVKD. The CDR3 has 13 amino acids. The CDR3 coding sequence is TGTGCCAGCAGTGATATGACCTACACTGAAGCTTTCTTT. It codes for CASSDMTYTEAFF.

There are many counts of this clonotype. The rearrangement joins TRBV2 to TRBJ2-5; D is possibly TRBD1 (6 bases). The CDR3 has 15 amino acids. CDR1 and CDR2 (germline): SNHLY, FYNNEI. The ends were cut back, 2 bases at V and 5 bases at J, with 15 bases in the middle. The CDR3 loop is CASSERAQGGETQYF. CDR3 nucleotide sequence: TGTGCCAGCAGTGAAAGGGCACAGGGCGGGGAGACCCAGTACTTC.

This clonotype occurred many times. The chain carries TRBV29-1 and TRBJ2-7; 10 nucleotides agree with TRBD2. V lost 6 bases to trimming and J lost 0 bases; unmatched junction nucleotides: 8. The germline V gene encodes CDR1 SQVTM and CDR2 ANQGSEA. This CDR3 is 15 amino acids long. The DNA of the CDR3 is TGCAGCGTGAGGACTAGCGGCTTTAGCTCCTACGAGCAGTACTTC. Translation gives CSVRTSGFSSYEQYF.

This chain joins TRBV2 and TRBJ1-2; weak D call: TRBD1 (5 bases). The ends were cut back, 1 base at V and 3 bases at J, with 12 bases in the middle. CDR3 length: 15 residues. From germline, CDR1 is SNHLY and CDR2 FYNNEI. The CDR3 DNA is TGTGCCAGCAGTGAAGGTTGGGACGACGACTATGGCTACACCTTC. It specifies CASSEGWDDDYGYTF.

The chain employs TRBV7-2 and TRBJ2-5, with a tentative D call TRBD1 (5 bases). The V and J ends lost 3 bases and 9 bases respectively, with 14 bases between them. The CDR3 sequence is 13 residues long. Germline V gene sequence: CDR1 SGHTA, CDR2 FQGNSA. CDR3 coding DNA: TGTGCCAGCAGCTTGGGGCCGGCTCAGCCCCAGTACTTC. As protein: CASSLGPAQPQYF.

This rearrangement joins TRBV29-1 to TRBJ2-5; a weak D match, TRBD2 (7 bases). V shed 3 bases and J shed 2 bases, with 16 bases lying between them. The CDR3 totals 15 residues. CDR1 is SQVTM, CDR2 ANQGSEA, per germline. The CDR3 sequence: CSVEDSGAKQETQYF. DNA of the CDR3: TGCAGCGTTGAGGACAGCGGGGCTAAACAAGAGACCCAGTACTTC.

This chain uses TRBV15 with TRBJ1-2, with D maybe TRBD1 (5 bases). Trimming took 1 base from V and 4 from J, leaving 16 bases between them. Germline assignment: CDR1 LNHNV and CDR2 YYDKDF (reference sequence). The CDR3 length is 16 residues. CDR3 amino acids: CATSRGRDPRGYGYTF. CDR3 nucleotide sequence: TGTGCCACCAGCAGAGGACGGGACCCGAGAGGCTATGGCTACACCTTC.

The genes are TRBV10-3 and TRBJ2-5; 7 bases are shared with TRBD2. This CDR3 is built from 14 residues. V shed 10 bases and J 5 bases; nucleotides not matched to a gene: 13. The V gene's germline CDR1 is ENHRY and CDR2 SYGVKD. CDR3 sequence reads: CASSPPGGWETQYF. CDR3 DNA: TGTGCCAGCTCACCACCGGGAGGTTGGGAGACCCAGTACTTC.

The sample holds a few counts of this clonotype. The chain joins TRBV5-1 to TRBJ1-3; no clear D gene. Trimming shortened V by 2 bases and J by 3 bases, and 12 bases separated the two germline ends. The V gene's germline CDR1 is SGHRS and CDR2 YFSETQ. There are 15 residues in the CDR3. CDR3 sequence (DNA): TGCGCCAGCAGCTTAAATGACGGGAGTGGAAACACCATATATTTT. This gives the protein CASSLNDGSGNTIYF.

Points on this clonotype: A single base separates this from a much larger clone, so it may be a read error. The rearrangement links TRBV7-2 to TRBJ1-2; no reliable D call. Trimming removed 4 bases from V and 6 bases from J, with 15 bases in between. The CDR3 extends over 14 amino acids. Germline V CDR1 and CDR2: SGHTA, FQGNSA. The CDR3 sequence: CASSSESGFDGYTF. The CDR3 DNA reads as TGTGCCAGCAGCTCAGAGTCGGGGTTCGATGGCTACACCTTC.

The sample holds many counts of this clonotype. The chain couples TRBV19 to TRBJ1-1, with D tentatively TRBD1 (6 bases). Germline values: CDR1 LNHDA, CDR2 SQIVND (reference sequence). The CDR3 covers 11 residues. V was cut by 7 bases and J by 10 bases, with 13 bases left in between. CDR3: CASTSLGAAFF. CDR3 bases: TGTGCCAGTACATCGTTGGGGGCAGCTTTCTTT.

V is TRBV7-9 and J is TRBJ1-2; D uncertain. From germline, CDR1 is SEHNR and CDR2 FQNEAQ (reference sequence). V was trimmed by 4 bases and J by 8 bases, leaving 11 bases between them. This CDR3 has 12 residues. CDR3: CASSSDKWGYTF. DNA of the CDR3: TGTGCCAGCAGCTCCGACAAGTGGGGCTACACCTTC.

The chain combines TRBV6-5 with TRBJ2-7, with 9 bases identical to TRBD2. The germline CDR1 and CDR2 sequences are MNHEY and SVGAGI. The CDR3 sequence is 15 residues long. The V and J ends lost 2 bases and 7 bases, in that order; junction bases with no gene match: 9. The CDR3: CASSYVLAGANEQYF. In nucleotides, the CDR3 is TGTGCCAGCAGTTACGTCTTAGCGGGGGCCAATGAGCAGTACTTC.

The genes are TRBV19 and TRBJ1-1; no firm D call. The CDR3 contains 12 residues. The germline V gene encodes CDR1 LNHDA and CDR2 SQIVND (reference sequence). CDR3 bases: TGTGCTAGAGATTCGGGTGGCACTGAAGCTTTCTTT. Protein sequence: CARDSGGTEAFF. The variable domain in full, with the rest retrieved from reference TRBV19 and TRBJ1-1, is DGGITQSPKYLFRKEGQNVTLSCEQNLNHDAMYWYRQDPGQGLRLIYYSQIVNDFQKGDIAEGYSVSREKKESFPLTVTSAQKNPTAFYLCARDSGGTEAFFGQGTRLTVV.

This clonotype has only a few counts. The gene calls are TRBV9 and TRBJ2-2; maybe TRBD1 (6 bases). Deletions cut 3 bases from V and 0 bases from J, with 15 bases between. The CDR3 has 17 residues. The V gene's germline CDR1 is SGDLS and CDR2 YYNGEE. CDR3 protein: CASSASAGTTNTGELFF. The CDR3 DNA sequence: TGTGCCAGCAGCGCCTCGGCAGGGACAACGAACACCGGGGAGCTGTTTTTT.

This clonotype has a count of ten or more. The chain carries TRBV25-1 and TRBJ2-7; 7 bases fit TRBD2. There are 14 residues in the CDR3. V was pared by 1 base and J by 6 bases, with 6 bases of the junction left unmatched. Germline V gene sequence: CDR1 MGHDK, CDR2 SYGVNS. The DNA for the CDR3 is TGTGCCAGCAGTGAATGGGCGGGAGCGGGCGAGCAGTACTTC. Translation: CASSEWAGAGEQYF.

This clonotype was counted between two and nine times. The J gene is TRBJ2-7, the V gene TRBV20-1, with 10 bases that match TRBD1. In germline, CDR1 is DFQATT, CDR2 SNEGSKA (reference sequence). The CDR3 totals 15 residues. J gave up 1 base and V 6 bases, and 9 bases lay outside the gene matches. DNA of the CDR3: TGCAGTGCACAGGGACAGGGGAAACTATCCTACGAGCAGTACTTC. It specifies CSAQGQGKLSYEQYF.

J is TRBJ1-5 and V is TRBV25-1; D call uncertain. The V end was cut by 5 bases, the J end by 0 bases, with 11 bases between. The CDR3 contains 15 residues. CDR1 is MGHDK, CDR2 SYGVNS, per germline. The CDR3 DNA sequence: TGTGCCAGCAGTTGGGTTGAGAGTAGCAATCAGCCCCAGCATTTT. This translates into CASSWVESSNQPQHF.

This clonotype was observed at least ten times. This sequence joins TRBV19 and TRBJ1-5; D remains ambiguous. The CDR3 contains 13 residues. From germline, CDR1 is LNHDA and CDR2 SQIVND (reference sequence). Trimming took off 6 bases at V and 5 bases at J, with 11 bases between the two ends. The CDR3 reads CASRFMGDQPQHF. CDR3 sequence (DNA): TGTGCCAGTAGGTTCATGGGTGATCAGCCCCAGCATTTT.

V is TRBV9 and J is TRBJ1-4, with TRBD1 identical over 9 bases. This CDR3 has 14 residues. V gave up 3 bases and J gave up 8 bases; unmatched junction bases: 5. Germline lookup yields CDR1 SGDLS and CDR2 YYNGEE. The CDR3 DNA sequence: TGTGCCAGCAGCGCAACAGGGGGCCAGGAAAAACTGTTTTTT. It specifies CASSATGGQEKLFF.

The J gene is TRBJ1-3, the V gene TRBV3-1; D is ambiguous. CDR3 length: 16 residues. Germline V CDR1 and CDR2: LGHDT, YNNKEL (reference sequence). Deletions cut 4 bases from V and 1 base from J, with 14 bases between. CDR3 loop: CASSPPRRNSGNTIYF. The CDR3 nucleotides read TGTGCCAGCAGCCCCCCCCGGAGAAATTCTGGAAACACCATATATTTT.

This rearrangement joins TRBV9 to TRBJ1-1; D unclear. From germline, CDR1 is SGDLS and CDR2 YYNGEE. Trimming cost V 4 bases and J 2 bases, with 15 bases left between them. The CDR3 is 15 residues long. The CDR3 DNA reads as TGTGCCAGCAGCCAAGACTGGTTGGGTAACACTGAAGCTTTCTTT. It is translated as CASSQDWLGNTEAFF.

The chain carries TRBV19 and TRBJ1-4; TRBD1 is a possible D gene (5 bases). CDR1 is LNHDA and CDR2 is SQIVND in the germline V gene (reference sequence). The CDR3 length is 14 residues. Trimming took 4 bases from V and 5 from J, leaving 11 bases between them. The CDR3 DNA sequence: TGTGCCAGTAGTAACCAGGGCCACAATGAAAAACTGTTTTTT. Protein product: CASSNQGHNEKLFF.

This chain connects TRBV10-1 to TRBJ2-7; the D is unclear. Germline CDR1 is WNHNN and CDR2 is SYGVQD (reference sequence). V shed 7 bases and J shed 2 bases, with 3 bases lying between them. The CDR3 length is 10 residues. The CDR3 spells CASKPYEQYF. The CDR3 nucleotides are TGCGCCAGCAAACCCTACGAGCAGTACTTC.